The 9 T cell receptor beta chains presented below share a single source sample, sequenced in a study of control samples from healthy donors and cancer patients. This table comes from immunoSEQ multiplex PCR, and its TCRdb copy is limited to in-frame clones, with some not included. The sample lists some 140,000 clones, 80% to 90% occurring once. The sequenced material came from blood. The source of these receptors is a woman aged 30 to 39 in good health.

V gene TRBV29-1 combines with J gene TRBJ2-7; D possibly corresponds to TRBD2 (5 bases). This CDR3 has 13 residues. V was pared by 2 bases and J by 5 bases, with 13 bases between. Germline loops: CDR1 SQVTM, CDR2 ANQGSEA. The CDR3 region is CSVETGMGNEQYF. CDR3 DNA sequence: TGCAGCGTTGAAACCGGGATGGGGAACGAGCAGTACTTC.

This chain joins TRBV12-3 or TRBV12-4 and TRBJ1-1; D is perhaps TRBD1 (5 bases). The CDR3 totals 13 residues. The V end lost 2 bases, the J end lost 4 bases, and 8 bases lay between the germline ends. CDR3 amino acids: CASSLQGITEAFF. The CDR3 nucleotides read TGTGCCAGCAGTTTACAGGGCATCACTGAAGCTTTCTTT.

The chain links TRBV7-2 to TRBJ1-1; D is perhaps TRBD1 (5 bases). The CDR3 extends over 13 amino acids. V was trimmed by 5 bases and J by 3 bases, leaving 10 bases between them. Germline V gives CDR1 SGHTA, CDR2 FQGNSA. The CDR3 DNA sequence: TGTGCCAGCAGCACCGGACACCACACTGAAGCTTTCTTT. Its protein is CASSTGHHTEAFF.

The rearrangement uses TRBV11-1 and TRBJ1-1; 7 bases are a match to TRBD1. J gave up 6 bases and V 4 bases, and 8 bases lay outside the gene matches. From germline, CDR1 is SGHAT and CDR2 FQDESV (reference sequence). The CDR3 extends over 14 amino acids. CDR3 amino acids: CASSSWTGPAEAFF. The CDR3 bases are TGTGCCAGCAGCTCTTGGACAGGTCCGGCTGAAGCTTTCTTT.

This chain links TRBV6-5 with TRBJ2-3, with 11 bases fitting TRBD1. Losses at the gene ends were 8 bases for V and 5 bases for J; bases not matched to a gene: 6. CDR3 length: 14 amino acids. The germline gives CDR1 MNHEY, CDR2 SVGAGI. The CDR3 is CASGTGGGRDTQYF. CDR3 DNA: TGTGCCAGCGGGACAGGGGGAGGCAGAGATACGCAGTATTTT.

The chain carries TRBV28 and TRBJ1-2; weak D call: TRBD1 (6 bases). CDR1 and CDR2 (germline): MDHEN, SYDVKM. V shed 11 bases and J shed 4 bases, with 14 bases lying between them. The CDR3 is made up of 12 amino acids. The DNA for the CDR3 is TGTGCCTCCCAGGGGCTCGGCTATGGCTACACCTTC. Translation: CASQGLGYGYTF.

This CDR3 reads CASRGGQGSLREQYF. Written as DNA, the CDR3 is TGTGCCAGCAGGGGTGGACAGGGAAGTCTTCGCGAGCAGTACTTC. V gene TRBV2 combines with J gene TRBJ2-7, with 8 nucleotides matching TRBD1. J lost 6 bases, V lost 6 bases, and 13 bases had no gene match. Germline-derived CDR1 and CDR2 are SNHLY and FYNNEI. This CDR3 region has 15 residues.

This rearrangement joins TRBV6-2 or TRBV6-3 to TRBJ1-1; D call uncertain. The CDR3 has 14 residues. V lost 2 bases and J lost 3, with 10 bases in between. From germline, CDR1 is MNHEY and CDR2 SVGEGT. DNA of the CDR3: TGTGCCAGCAGTTACAGCAGTGGGGACACTGAAGCTTTCTTT. It translates to CASSYSSGDTEAFF.

This chain joins TRBV11-2 and TRBJ2-3, with D unclear. Germline V gene data show CDR1 as SGHAT and CDR2 as FQNNGV. Trimming took off 0 bases at V and 5 bases at J, with 6 bases between the two ends. The CDR3 contains 13 residues. The CDR3 is CASSLDPGDTQYF. In DNA, the CDR3 is TGTGCCAGCAGCTTAGATCCGGGAGATACGCAGTATTTT.